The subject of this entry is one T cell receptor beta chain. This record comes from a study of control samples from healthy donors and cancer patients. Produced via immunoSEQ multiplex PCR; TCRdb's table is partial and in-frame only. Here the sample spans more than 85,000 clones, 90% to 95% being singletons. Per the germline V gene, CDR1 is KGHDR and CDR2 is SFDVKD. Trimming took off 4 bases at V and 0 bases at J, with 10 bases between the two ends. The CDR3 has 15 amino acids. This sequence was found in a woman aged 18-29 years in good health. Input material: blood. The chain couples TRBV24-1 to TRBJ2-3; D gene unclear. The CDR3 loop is CATSEVSDSTDTQYF. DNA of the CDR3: TGTGCCACCAGTGAGGTATCCGATAGCACAGATACGCAGTATTTT.